Listed below are T cell receptor beta chains from one sample, sequenced in a study of T-cell memory formation after mild COVID-19. MiXCR was run by TCRdb on the 5' RACE reads, yielding one entry per CDR3 protein. This table has roughly 350,000 distinct CDR3 sequences, over 20% appearing once. What was sequenced was PBMCs or a T cell subset sorted from them (not recorded which). Source of these receptors: an adult woman who had mild COVID-19 (a few samples of this study predate the infection). Cell type and time point are not known. Both conserved end residues are part of each CDR3. A D gene is named only where the DNA matches it firmly. The size of a clone is reported for some rows only, either as once, few or many, or as a class for expanded clones.

NA	few	TRBV3-1	TRBJ2-7	CASSPHPGGTYEQYF	TGTGCCAGCAGCCCCCACCCCGGCGGGACCTACGAGCAGTACTTC
NA	few	TRBV19	TRBJ1-1	CASSGLYSPRGTEAFF	TGTGCCAGTAGTGGGCTCTATAGTCCTCGGGGGACTGAAGCTTTCTTT
NA	NA	TRBV20-1	TRBJ2-2	CSAANKGTGELFF	TGCAGTGCTGCAAACAAGGGAACCGGGGAGCTGTTTTTT
NA	NA	TRBV5-1	TRBJ1-3	CASSLATASSGNTIYF	TGCGCCAGCAGCTTGGCTACGGCCAGCTCTGGAAACACCATATATTTT
TRBD2	few	TRBV15	TRBJ2-7	CATSRDGREVEEQYF	TGTGCCACCAGCAGAGATGGGCGGGAGGTTGAGGAGCAGTACTTC
NA	few	TRBV5-6	TRBJ2-5	CASSYRFGETQYF	TGTGCCAGCAGCTACCGGTTTGGAGAGACCCAGTACTTC
TRBD2	few	TRBV12-3/TRBV12-4	TRBJ2-7	CASTAQSGSLSPQYF	TGTGCCAGCACCGCCCAGAGCGGGAGTCTTTCCCCACAGTACTTC
TRBD1	few	TRBV5-1	TRBJ1-1	CASSRFDRGLTEAFF	TGCGCCAGCAGCCGATTCGACAGGGGTCTCACTGAAGCTTTCTTT
TRBD2	few	TRBV29-1	TRBJ2-1	CSVEAREGYDEQFF	TGCAGCGTTGAAGCCAGGGAGGGGTACGATGAGCAGTTCTTC
NA	NA	TRBV5-5	TRBJ2-7	CASSLGPLFYEQYF	TGTGCCAGCAGCTTGGGGCCGCTTTTCTACGAGCAGTACTTC
NA	NA	TRBV12-3/TRBV12-4	TRBJ1-1	CASGQGAEAFF	TGTGCCAGCGGCCAGGGTGCTGAAGCTTTCTTT
TRBD2	few	TRBV20-1	TRBJ2-7	CSARDAKGRALTYEQYF	TGCAGTGCTAGAGATGCTAAGGGGAGGGCCCTAACCTACGAGCAGTACTTC
TRBD2	NA	TRBV7-9	TRBJ2-2	CASSAPALAENTGELFF	TGTGCCAGCAGCGCCCCGGCGCTAGCGGAAAACACCGGGGAGCTGTTTTTT
NA	NA	TRBV20-1	TRBJ2-7	CSASAGGTHGGHEQYF	TGCAGTGCGTCGGCGGGCGGAACTCACGGTGGGCACGAGCAGTACTTC
NA	many	TRBV7-9	TRBJ2-1	CASSLEYEQFF	TGTGCCAGCAGCTTAGAATATGAGCAGTTCTTC
NA	many	TRBV5-1	TRBJ2-4	CASSFEGRTKNIQYF	TGCGCCAGCAGCTTTGAGGGGCGCACGAAAAACATTCAGTACTTC
TRBD2	NA	TRBV7-6	TRBJ2-7	CASSPTPGTSGDYEQYF	TGTGCCAGCAGCCCCACCCCCGGGACTAGCGGGGACTACGAGCAGTACTTC
NA	NA	TRBV5-5	TRBJ2-3	CASLRNGERADTQYF	TGTGCCAGCCTGAGAAACGGGGAACGGGCAGATACGCAGTATTTT
NA	few	TRBV5-1	TRBJ2-2	CASSPASFGELFF	TGCGCCAGCAGCCCGGCCAGCTTCGGGGAGCTGTTTTTT
NA	NA	TRBV9	TRBJ1-1	CASSTPGRDTEAFF	TGTGCCAGCAGTACCCCCGGACGTGACACTGAAGCTTTCTTT
NA	many	TRBV4-1	TRBJ2-1	CASSHARGRVHNEQFF	TGCGCCAGCAGCCATGCCCGGGGGCGCGTGCACAATGAGCAGTTCTTC
NA	NA	TRBV24-1	TRBJ2-2	CATSDRAGELFF	TGTGCCACCAGTGATCGGGCCGGGGAGCTGTTTTTT
TRBD2	NA	TRBV28	TRBJ2-7	CASSLAEVRGLVKQYF	TGTGCCAGCAGTTTAGCTGAGGTGAGGGGACTAGTAAAGCAGTACTTC
NA	NA	TRBV30	TRBJ2-1	CAWTLVADSGEQFF	TGTGCCTGGACCTTAGTAGCGGATTCCGGTGAGCAGTTCTTC
TRBD2	medium-sized	TRBV12-3/TRBV12-4	TRBJ2-5	CASSVAGGQETQYF	TGTGCCAGCAGCGTAGCGGGGGGGCAAGAGACCCAGTACTTC
TRBD2	NA	TRBV24-1	TRBJ2-3	CATSGASGRTDTQYF	TGTGCCACCAGTGGCGCTAGCGGCCGCACAGATACGCAGTATTTT
TRBD2	NA	TRBV9	TRBJ2-5	CASSANSGGAAETQYF	TGTGCCAGCAGCGCAAATAGCGGGGGGGCCGCAGAGACCCAGTACTTC
TRBD2	NA	TRBV3-1	TRBJ2-5	CASSQDFPPGLAGGPSQETQYF	TGTGCCAGCAGCCAAGATTTCCCGCCCGGACTAGCGGGGGGGCCGTCGCAAGAGACCCAGTACTTC
NA	few	TRBV7-9	TRBJ1-5	CASSLGGGSRDNQPQHF	TGTGCCAGCAGCTTAGGGGGGGGCTCCAGGGACAATCAGCCCCAGCATTTT
NA	few	TRBV3-1	TRBJ1-1	CASSQDGDTEAFF	TGTGCCAGCAGCCAAGACGGGGACACTGAAGCTTTCTTT
TRBD2	many	TRBV9	TRBJ2-1	CASSVDPPGGLYNEQFF	TGTGCCAGCAGCGTAGATCCCCCGGGAGGCCTCTACAATGAGCAGTTCTTC
TRBD2	few	TRBV7-9	TRBJ2-1	CASSFTTSGRAVEQFF	TGTGCCAGCAGCTTCACGACTAGCGGGAGGGCCGTTGAGCAGTTCTTC
NA	NA	TRBV2	TRBJ2-3	CASRDIAVRKDTQYF	TGTGCCAGCAGGGACATAGCGGTTAGGAAGGATACGCAGTATTTT
NA	NA	TRBV20-1	TRBJ1-6	CSAPLEGHYNSPLHF	TGCAGTGCTCCCCTTGAGGGTCACTATAATTCACCCCTCCACTTT
NA	NA	TRBV25-1	TRBJ2-7	CASSDPGQYEQYF	TGTGCCAGCAGTGACCCGGGACAATACGAGCAGTACTTC
TRBD1	NA	TRBV12-3/TRBV12-4	TRBJ1-5	CASRTGSGSNQPQHF	TGTGCCAGCAGGACAGGGAGTGGTAGCAATCAGCCCCAGCATTTT
TRBD2	few	TRBV5-1	TRBJ2-7	CASSLETSGSYEQYF	TGCGCCAGCAGCTTGGAAACTAGCGGGAGTTACGAGCAGTACTTC